Shown below are 28 T cell receptor beta chains from a single sample sequenced in a study of blood T cell repertoires in COVID-19 (dated by TCRdb to 2018 to 2020). The library was built by means of the immunoSEQ multiplex PCR assay. The table was pulled from immuneACCESS by TCRdb, which kept in-frame rearrangements only. Such tables lose some clones; where checked, under half of the loss comes from unresolved V genes, and the rest has no known cause. The sample contains approximately 220,000 clones, about 80% of them found a single time. Roughly 2.7% of the sample goes to the ten largest clones. Sequencing was performed on peripheral blood. These receptors all come from a woman between 35 and 50 years old with active or convalescent COVID-19.

The chain couples TRBV5-4 to TRBJ2-1, with 11 bases that match TRBD2. V gave up 2 bases and J gave up 2 bases; unmatched junction bases: 12. The CDR3 is 19 amino acids. Germline V gene sequence: CDR1 SGHNT, CDR2 YYREEE (reference sequence). DNA for the CDR3: TGTGCCAGCAGCTTCGGGCTTGTGACTAGCGGGACTACCTACAATGAGCAGTTCTTC. This encodes CASSFGLVTSGTTYNEQFF.

The chain combines TRBV3-1 (or the pseudogene TRBV3-2) with TRBJ2-3, with 7 positions matching TRBD2. With 3 bases clipped from V and 0 bases from J, the junction kept 3 bases outside the gene matches. CDR1 and CDR2 from the germline V gene are LGHDT and YNNKEL (reference sequence). The CDR3 covers 15 residues. The CDR3 spells CASSQQAGSTDTQYF. The CDR3 DNA reads TGTGCCAGCAGCCAGCAAGCGGGGAGCACAGATACGCAGTATTTT.

This clone was seen only once. The chain has TRBV6-5 and TRBJ2-1; D not resolved. Germline V gives CDR1 MNHEY, CDR2 SVGAGI. The CDR3 loop spans 13 amino acids. Trimming pared 6 bases from V and 9 bases from J, leaving 15 bases between. CDR3 in amino acids: CASSRLIGSEQFF. In DNA, the CDR3 is TGTGCCAGCAGCAGACTCATAGGCAGTGAGCAGTTCTTC.

This chain joins TRBV11-3 and TRBJ2-5, with a weak D call TRBD2 (6 bases). Per germline, CDR1 SGHNT and CDR2 YENEEA. The CDR3 contains 14 residues. V gave up 1 base and J gave up 4 bases, with 10 bases separating them. As DNA, the CDR3 is TGTGCCAGCAGCTTAGGCGGGGAACGAGAGACCCAGTACTTC. This sequence encodes CASSLGGERETQYF.

The chain has TRBV18 and TRBJ1-1; no firm D call. V lost 4 bases and J 0 bases, leaving 12 bases between the germline ends. The CDR3 is 15 amino acids. Germline CDR1 is KGHSH and CDR2 is LQKENI. The CDR3 loop is CASSLRQAMNTEAFF. The CDR3 bases are TGTGCCAGCTCACTTCGGCAGGCTATGAACACTGAAGCTTTCTTT.

The V gene is TRBV6-5, the J gene TRBJ1-1, with D unresolved. CDR3 length equals 13 residues. Germline V gene data show CDR1 as MNHEY and CDR2 as SVGAGI. The V end lost 3 bases, the J end lost 6 bases, and 11 bases lay between the germline ends. As DNA, the CDR3 is TGTGCCAGCAGTTATCCAGGTAGACCTGAAGCTTTCTTT. It yields the protein CASSYPGRPEAFF.

V usage is TRBV30 and J usage is TRBJ1-6; TRBD1 matches at 12 bases. This CDR3 has 16 amino acids. Looked up from germline, CDR1 is GTSNPN and CDR2 is SVGIG (reference sequence). V lost 0 bases, J lost 9 bases, and 6 bases stayed unmatched. The CDR3 DNA follows: TGTGCCTGGAGTGTAGGGACAGGGGGCAACAGTTCACCCCTCCACTTT. It codes for CAWSVGTGGNSSPLHF.

The rearrangement joins TRBV14 to TRBJ1-1; 9 nucleotides agree with TRBD1. Losses at the gene ends were 4 bases for V and 0 bases for J; bases not matched to a gene: 21. Germline values: CDR1 SGHDN, CDR2 FVKESK. This CDR3 contains 21 residues. CDR3 in DNA: TGTGCCAGCAGCCGCTTGGACAGGGGTTTCAACCCGAAACTAATGAACACTGAAGCTTTCTTT. It specifies CASSRLDRGFNPKLMNTEAFF.

The chain recombines TRBV3-1 (or the pseudogene TRBV3-2) with TRBJ2-4; the D is unclear. Germline V gives CDR1 LGHDT, CDR2 YNNKEL (reference sequence). V was shortened by 8 bases and J by 8 bases, with 7 bases between the two germline ends. The CDR3 consists of 10 residues. CDR3 nucleotides: TGTGCCAGCGGAGACGACATTCAGTACTTC. Protein sequence: CASGDDIQYF.

The chain couples TRBV7-9 to TRBJ1-2; D perhaps matches TRBD1 (5 bases). The CDR3 runs 13 residues. CDR1 is SEHNR and CDR2 is FQNEAQ in the germline V gene (reference sequence). Trimming shortened V by 1 base and J by 8 bases, and 11 bases separated the two germline ends. The CDR3 DNA reads as TGTGCCAGCAGCTTAGTCGGAGGGGACGGCTACACCTTC. Amino acid sequence: CASSLVGGDGYTF.

V is TRBV24-1 and J is TRBJ2-5; 7 positions match TRBD2. V lost 4 bases to trimming and J lost 5 bases; unmatched junction nucleotides: 15. The CDR3 is made up of 17 amino acids. The V gene's germline CDR1 is KGHDR and CDR2 SFDVKD. CDR3 in amino acids: CATSDPRAGAAGETQYF. Here the CDR3 DNA reads TGTGCCACCAGTGACCCGAGGGCGGGAGCCGCCGGGGAGACCCAGTACTTC.

This clone has just one count. This rearrangement joins TRBV2 to TRBJ2-7, with D possibly being TRBD1 (5 bases). The V gene's germline CDR1 is SNHLY and CDR2 FYNNEI. The V end was cut by 3 bases, the J end by 5 bases, with 14 bases between. The CDR3 totals 14 residues. CDR3 residues: CASSDGQGFNEQYF. The CDR3 region has the DNA TGTGCCAGCAGTGATGGGCAGGGATTCAACGAGCAGTACTTC.

Written as DNA, the CDR3 is TGTGCCAGCAGCTTCAAGCGGGAGGGGGATACCGGGGAGCTGTTTTTT. Translating gives CASSFKREGDTGELFF. The chain uses TRBV5-4 and TRBJ2-2; 10 bases are a match to TRBD2. The CDR3 sequence is 16 residues long. Per germline, CDR1 SGHNT and CDR2 YYREEE (reference sequence). V shed 2 bases and J 5 bases; nucleotides not matched to a gene: 6.

V gene TRBV24-1 combines with J gene TRBJ2-5; 9 nucleotides line up with TRBD1. Germline V gene sequence: CDR1 KGHDR, CDR2 SFDVKD. V shed 3 bases and J 3 bases; nucleotides not matched to a gene: 4. The length of the CDR3 is 15 residues. The CDR3 spells CATSDPGQGEETQYF. CDR3 in DNA: TGTGCCACCAGTGATCCGGGACAGGGCGAAGAGACCCAGTACTTC.

J is TRBJ1-1 and V is TRBV12-5; D may be TRBD1 (5 bases). Trimming took off 0 bases at V and 6 bases at J, with 14 bases between the two ends. This CDR3 region has 15 residues. Germline V gives CDR1 LGHNT, CDR2 FRNRAP. As DNA, the CDR3 is TGTGCTAGTGGTTTGGTACACGGGGGACGACCTGAAGCTTTCTTT. This codes for CASGLVHGGRPEAFF.

There are a few counts of this clone. The junction does not match germline at one end; this may be a read error. The chain recombines TRBV4-3 with TRBJ1-3, with TRBD1 matching 7 bases. The CDR3 consists of 14 residues. CDR1 is LGHNA, CDR2 YSLEER, per germline. The CDR3 sequence: CASSQDVREGQWTF. As DNA, the CDR3 is TGCGCCAGCAGCCAAGACGTTAGAGAGGGACAGTGGACGTTT.

The genes are TRBV11-2 and TRBJ2-7; D is perhaps TRBD2 (5 bases). Looked up from germline, CDR1 is SGHAT and CDR2 is FQNNGV. V shed 4 bases and J shed 0 bases, with 13 bases lying between them. The CDR3 covers 15 residues. DNA for the CDR3: TGTGCCAGCAGCTATCGGACGGGGTACTCCTACGAGCAGTACTTC. Its translation is CASSYRTGYSYEQYF.

V usage is TRBV23-1 and J usage is TRBJ1-1; 7 bases are shared with TRBD1. TRBV23-1 is noted as an ORF with a role that remains uncertain. V was clipped by 10 bases and J by 4 bases; unmatched bases: 6. The CDR3 sequence is 12 residues long. CDR3 nucleotides: TGCGCCATTGGACAGGAGAGCACTGAAGCTTTCTTT. Encoded protein: CAIGQESTEAFF.

This chain links TRBV20-1 with TRBJ1-3; D is undetermined. The CDR3 has 13 residues. V lost 6 bases, J lost 0 bases, and 9 bases lay in between. From germline, CDR1 is DFQATT and CDR2 SNEGSKA (reference sequence). CDR3 coding DNA: TGCAGTGCCAGTGATCTCTCTGGAAACACCATATATTTT. Amino acids: CSASDLSGNTIYF.

The CDR3 DNA sequence: TGTGCCAGCAGCTTATCTCCCGGGGGGGGCTACGAGCAGTACTTC. This gives the protein CASSLSPGGGYEQYF. The chain joins TRBV13 to TRBJ2-7; 8 bases agree with TRBD2. The CDR3 is 15 residues long. Trimming took 2 bases from V and 3 from J; bases not matched to a gene: 6. Germline CDR1 and CDR2: PRHDT and FYEKMQ (reference sequence).

The CDR3 bases are TGTGCCCACCACAGGGGAGTATCAGAAGCTTTCTTT. Its protein product is CAHHRGVSEAFF. The gene calls are TRBV30 and TRBJ1-1; the match to TRBD1 covers 7 bases. In germline, CDR1 is GTSNPN, CDR2 SVGIG (reference sequence). The CDR3 covers 12 residues. V gave up 8 bases and J gave up 8 bases; unmatched junction bases: 11.

The chain links TRBV7-2 to TRBJ2-5; D is unresolved. From germline, CDR1 is SGHTA and CDR2 FQGNSA. CDR3 length: 13 residues. With 0 bases removed from V and 6 bases from J, the gap between germline ends came to 8 bases. Written as DNA, the CDR3 is TGTGCCAGCAGCTTAGCTAGTGCCCAGACCCAGTACTTC. Translated, it gives CASSLASAQTQYF.

The chain combines TRBV24-1 with TRBJ1-2; D uncertain. CDR3 length equals 13 residues. CDR1 is KGHDR and CDR2 is SFDVKD in the germline V gene. The ends were cut back, 5 bases at V and 1 base at J, with 7 bases in the middle. The CDR3: CATSGGNNYGYTF. CDR3 nucleotide sequence: TGTGCCACCAGTGGAGGGAATAACTATGGCTACACCTTC.

The gene calls are TRBV19 and TRBJ2-2; TRBD1 matches 11 bases. The CDR3 has 18 residues. V dropped 7 bases and J dropped 4; count of bases not matched to a gene: 14. Germline CDR1 LNHDA, CDR2 SQIVND (reference sequence). The CDR3 bases are TGTGCCAGTAACCTTGAGAAAGGGACAGGGGGTTTCACCGGGGAGCTGTTTTTT. Translating gives CASNLEKGTGGFTGELFF.

This chain connects TRBV10-3 to TRBJ1-4, with TRBD1 identical over 9 bases. V was pared by 6 bases and J by 5 bases, with 10 bases of the junction left unmatched. CDR1 ENHRY and CDR2 SYGVKD come from the germline V gene. The CDR3 is made up of 16 amino acids. CDR3 coding DNA: TGTGCCATCAGAGAGGGACAGGGAGCGATAAATGAAAAACTGTTTTTT. This translates into CAIREGQGAINEKLFF.

The V call is TRBV24-1, the J call TRBJ1-3, with D hard to call. The germline V gene encodes CDR1 KGHDR and CDR2 SFDVKD. The CDR3 has 17 residues. V lost 5 bases to trimming and J lost 5 bases, with 21 bases between them. The CDR3 here is CATSGAGEGLLRNTIYF. In DNA form, the CDR3 reads TGTGCCACCAGTGGGGCAGGCGAAGGTCTTCTGAGAAACACCATATATTTT.

This clone was observed a single time. This chain connects TRBV24-1 to TRBJ1-1, with 8 bases lining up with TRBD1. The ends lost 2 bases at V and 0 bases at J; junction bases unmatched: 1. Germline CDR1 and CDR2: KGHDR and SFDVKD. The CDR3 length is 15 residues. CDR3 in amino acids: CATSDSGGMNTEAFF. CDR3 bases: TGTGCCACCAGTGATTCAGGGGGCATGAACACTGAAGCTTTCTTT.

The chain employs TRBV28 and TRBJ1-4, with TRBD1 as a possible D gene (6 bases). Trimming shortened V by 3 bases and J by 5 bases, and 10 bases separated the two germline ends. The CDR3 contains 14 residues. Germline-derived CDR1 and CDR2 are MDHEN and SYDVKM. CDR3 sequence: CASSFRGGNEKLFF. DNA for the CDR3: TGTGCCAGCAGTTTCAGGGGAGGGAATGAAAAACTGTTTTTT.